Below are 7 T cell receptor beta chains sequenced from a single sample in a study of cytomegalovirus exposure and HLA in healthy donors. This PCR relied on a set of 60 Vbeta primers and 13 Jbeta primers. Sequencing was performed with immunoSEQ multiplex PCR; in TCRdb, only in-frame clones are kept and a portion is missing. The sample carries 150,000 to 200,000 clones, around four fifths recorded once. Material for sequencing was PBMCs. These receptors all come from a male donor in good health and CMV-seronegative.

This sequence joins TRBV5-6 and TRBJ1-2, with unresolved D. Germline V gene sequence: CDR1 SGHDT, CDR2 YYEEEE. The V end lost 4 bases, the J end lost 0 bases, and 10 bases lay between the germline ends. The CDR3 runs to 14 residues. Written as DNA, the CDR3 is TGTGCCAGCAGCCGAGGAGAGCCTAACTATGGCTACACCTTC. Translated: CASSRGEPNYGYTF.

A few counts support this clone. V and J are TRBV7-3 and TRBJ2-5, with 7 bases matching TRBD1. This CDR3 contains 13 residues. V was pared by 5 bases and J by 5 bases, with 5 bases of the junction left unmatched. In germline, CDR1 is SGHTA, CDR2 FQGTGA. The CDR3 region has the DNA TGTGCCAGCAGCCACAGGGGCGGGGAGACCCAGTACTTC. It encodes CASSHRGGETQYF.

The CDR3 nucleotides are TGTGCCAGCAGCTTAGCAGGACAGGGGGCGCGGGAGACCCAGTACTTC. Translating gives CASSLAGQGARETQYF. V usage is TRBV7-9 and J usage is TRBJ2-5; TRBD1 matches at 11 bases. Germline V gene sequence: CDR1 SEHNR, CDR2 FQNEAQ (reference sequence). V lost 0 bases, J lost 5 bases, and 5 bases stayed unmatched. This CDR3 comprises 16 residues.

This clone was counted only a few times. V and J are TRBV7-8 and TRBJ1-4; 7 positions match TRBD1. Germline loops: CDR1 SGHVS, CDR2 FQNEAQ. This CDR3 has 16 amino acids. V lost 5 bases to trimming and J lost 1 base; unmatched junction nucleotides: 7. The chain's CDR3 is CASSPEGAKTNEKLFF. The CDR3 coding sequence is TGTGCCAGCAGCCCCGAGGGGGCCAAAACTAATGAAAAACTGTTTTTT.

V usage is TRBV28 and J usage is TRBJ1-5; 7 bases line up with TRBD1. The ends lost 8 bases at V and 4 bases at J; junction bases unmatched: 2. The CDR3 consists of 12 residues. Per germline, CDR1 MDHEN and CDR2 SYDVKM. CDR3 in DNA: TGTGCCAGCCAGGGGGATAATCAGCCCCAGCATTTT. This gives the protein CASQGDNQPQHF.

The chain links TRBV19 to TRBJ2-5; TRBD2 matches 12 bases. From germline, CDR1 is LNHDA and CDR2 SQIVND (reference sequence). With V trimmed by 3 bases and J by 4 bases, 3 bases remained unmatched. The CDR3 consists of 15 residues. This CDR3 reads CASSMLAGGSETQYF. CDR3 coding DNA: TGTGCCAGTAGTATGCTAGCGGGGGGGTCAGAGACCCAGTACTTC.

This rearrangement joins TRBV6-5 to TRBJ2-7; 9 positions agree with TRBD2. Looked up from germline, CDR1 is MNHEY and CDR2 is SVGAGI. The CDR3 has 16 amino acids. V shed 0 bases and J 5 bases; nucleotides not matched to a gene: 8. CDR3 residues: CASSYSGLAGVHEQYF. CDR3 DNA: TGTGCCAGCAGTTACTCTGGATTAGCGGGAGTTCACGAGCAGTACTTC.